This T cell receptor (beta chain) was sequenced during a study of shared clonotypes between healthy human individuals. Study-wide background: A donor's plate count was three for CD4 naive and three for CD4 memory; CD8 naive had two and CD8 memory one.

Each sorted subset replicate got 200 ng genomic DNA, approximately 27,000 genomes. Produced via immunoSEQ multiplex PCR; TCRdb's table is partial and in-frame only. The sample consists of fewer than 850,000 clones, 72% of them appearing once. CDR3 length: 16 residues. Trimming removed 6 bases from V and 0 bases from J; junction bases left unmatched: 8. The germline CDR1 and CDR2 sequences are LNHDA and SQIVND (reference sequence). Healthy adults negative for HIV, lacking recent acute infections or vaccinations, served as donors. The V gene is TRBV19, the J gene TRBJ2-3, with TRBD2 identical over 8 bases. Sequenced: memory CD4+ T cells sorted from blood. The subset here: CD45RA-negative fraction. The receptor was isolated from a woman in her thirties in good health. In DNA form, the CDR3 reads TGTGCCAGTAGCGGGAGGGATGACCCTAGCACAGATACGCAGTATTTT. This translates into CASSGRDDPSTDTQYF.